What follows is one T cell receptor beta chain and its context. Seattle patients were enrolled while actively infected and followed longitudinally. This sample is drawn from a study of blood T cell repertoires in COVID-19. Study in general: T cells, B-cell-depleted T cells, or PBMCs supplied cDNA or gDNA.

Libraries were prepared by immunoSEQ multiplex PCR; TCRdb keeps only in-frame clonotypes and omits some of them. This table has almost 400,000 clones, approximately 89% appearing once. V lost 5 bases to trimming and J lost 2 bases; unmatched junction nucleotides: 3. The germline gives CDR1 LNHDA, CDR2 SQIVND (reference sequence). This CDR3 spans 14 amino acids. The sample was peripheral blood. V and J are TRBV19 and TRBJ1-2; 9 positions match TRBD1. The source is a woman aged 55-70 years with COVID-19, enrolled during active disease. DNA for the CDR3: TGTGCCAGTAGTCCGGGGACAGGGAACTATGGCTACACCTTC. It translates to CASSPGTGNYGYTF.